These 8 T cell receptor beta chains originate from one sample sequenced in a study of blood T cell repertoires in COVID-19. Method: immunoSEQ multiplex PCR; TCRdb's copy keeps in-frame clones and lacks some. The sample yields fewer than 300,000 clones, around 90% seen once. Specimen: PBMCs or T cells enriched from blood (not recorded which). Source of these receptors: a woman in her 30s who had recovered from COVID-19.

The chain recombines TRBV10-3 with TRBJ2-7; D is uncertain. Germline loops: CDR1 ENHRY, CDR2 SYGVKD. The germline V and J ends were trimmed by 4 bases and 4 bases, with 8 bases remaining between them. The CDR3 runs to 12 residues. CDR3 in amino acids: CAISGAEYEQYF. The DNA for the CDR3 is TGTGCCATCAGTGGGGCAGAATACGAGCAGTACTTC.

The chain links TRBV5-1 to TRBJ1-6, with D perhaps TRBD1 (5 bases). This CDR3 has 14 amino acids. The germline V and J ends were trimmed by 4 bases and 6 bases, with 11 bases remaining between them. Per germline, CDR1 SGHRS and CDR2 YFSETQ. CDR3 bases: TGCGCCAGCAGCCAGACAGTCAGTAATTCACCCCTCCACTTT. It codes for CASSQTVSNSPLHF. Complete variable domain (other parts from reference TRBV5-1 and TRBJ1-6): KAGVTQTPRYLIKTRGQQVTLSCSPISGHRSVSWYQQTPGQGLQFLFEYFSETQRNKGNFPGRFSGRQFSNSRSEMNVSTLELGDSALYLCASSQTVSNSPLHFGNGTRLTVT.

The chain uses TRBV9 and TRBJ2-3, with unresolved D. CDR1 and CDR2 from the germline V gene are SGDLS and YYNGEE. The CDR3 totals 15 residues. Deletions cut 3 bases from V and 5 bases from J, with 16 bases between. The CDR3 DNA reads TGTGCCAGCAGCGCCTCGCCTAAAACGGTAGATACGCAGTATTTT. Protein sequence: CASSASPKTVDTQYF.

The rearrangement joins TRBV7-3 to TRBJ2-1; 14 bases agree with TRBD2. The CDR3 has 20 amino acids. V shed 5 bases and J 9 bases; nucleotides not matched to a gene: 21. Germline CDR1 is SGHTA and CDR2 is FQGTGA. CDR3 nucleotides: TGTGCCAGCAGCCGCTTTCCACCCGGGACTAGCGGGAGCACTATGAGTGAGCAGTTCTTC. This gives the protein CASSRFPPGTSGSTMSEQFF.

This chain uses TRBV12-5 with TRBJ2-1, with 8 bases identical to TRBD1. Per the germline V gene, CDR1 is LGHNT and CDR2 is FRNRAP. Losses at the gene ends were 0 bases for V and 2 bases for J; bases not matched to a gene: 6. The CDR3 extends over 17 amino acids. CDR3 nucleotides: TGTGCTAGTGGTTTGGTACAGGGGGACTGGGCCTACAATGAGCAGTTCTTC. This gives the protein CASGLVQGDWAYNEQFF.

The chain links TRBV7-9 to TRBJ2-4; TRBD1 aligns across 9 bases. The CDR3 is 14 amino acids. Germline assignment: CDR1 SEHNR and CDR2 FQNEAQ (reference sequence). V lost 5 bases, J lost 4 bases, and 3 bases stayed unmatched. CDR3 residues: CASSPGQGKNIQYF. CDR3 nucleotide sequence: TGTGCCAGCAGCCCCGGACAGGGGAAAAACATTCAGTACTTC.

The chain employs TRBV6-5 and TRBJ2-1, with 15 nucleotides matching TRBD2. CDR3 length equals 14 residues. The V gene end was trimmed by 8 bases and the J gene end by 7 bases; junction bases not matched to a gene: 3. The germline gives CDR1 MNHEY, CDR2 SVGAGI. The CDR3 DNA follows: TGTGCCAGCGTCGGGACTAGCGGGAGGAATGAGCAGTTCTTC. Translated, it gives CASVGTSGRNEQFF.

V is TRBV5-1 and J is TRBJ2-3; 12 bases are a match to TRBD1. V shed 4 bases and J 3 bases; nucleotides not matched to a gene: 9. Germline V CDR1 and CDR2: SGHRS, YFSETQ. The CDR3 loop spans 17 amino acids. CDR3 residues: CASSTRGTGGRTDTQYF. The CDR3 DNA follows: TGCGCCAGCAGCACTCGAGGGACAGGGGGCCGAACAGATACGCAGTATTTT.